This T cell receptor beta chain was profiled in a study of long-term antiretroviral therapy in people with HIV. Runs used v3.0 of the immunoSEQ assay and were done at survey level. TCRdb's copy holds only in-frame clones and misses some; the assay was immunoSEQ multiplex PCR. The sample lists around 25,000 clones; over 65% were seen once. The CDR3 has 17 amino acids. Per germline, CDR1 SGHVS and CDR2 FQNEAQ. Trimming removed 3 bases from V and 0 bases from J, with 14 bases in between. This material consisted of unsorted PBMCs, taken 4.4 years after starting antiretroviral therapy. The chain carries TRBV7-8 and TRBJ1-4; D gene unclear. The sequence was obtained from a young man with HIV. This CDR3 is CASSLRSEVATNEKLFF. The CDR3 nucleotides are TGTGCCAGCAGCTTGCGGTCCGAGGTCGCAACTAATGAAAAACTGTTTTTT.